The 20 T cell receptor beta chains presented below share a single source sample, sequenced in a study of graft-versus-host responses after intestinal transplantation. Assay: immunoSEQ multiplex PCR; the TCRdb copy retains only in-frame clones and omits some. Here the sample spans about 51,000 clones, about 95% being singletons. These receptors are not linked to any known antigen. The source was unstimulated CD8+ T cells sorted from spleen or lymph node cells, collected before transplant. The receptors were sampled from a human donor who was the organ donor for an intestinal transplant.

The chain uses TRBV7-9 and TRBJ2-5; 7 bases fit TRBD2. V dropped 6 bases and J dropped 1; count of bases not matched to a gene: 11. Germline V gives CDR1 SEHNR, CDR2 FQNEAQ (reference sequence). The CDR3 contains 16 residues. The DNA of the CDR3 is TGTGCCAGCAGTTCGGTTCGAGCGGGGCTCCAAGAGACCCAGTACTTC. This gives the protein CASSSVRAGLQETQYF.

The rearrangement links TRBV28 to TRBJ2-2; D may match TRBD1 or TRBD2 (5 bases each). This CDR3 is built from 15 residues. Trimming shortened V by 3 bases and J by 4 bases, and 12 bases separated the two germline ends. CDR1 and CDR2 from the germline V gene are MDHEN and SYDVKM. The CDR3 DNA sequence: TGTGCCAGCAGTTTCGGCAGGGCGGGCACCGGGGAGCTGTTTTTT. It encodes CASSFGRAGTGELFF. The full variable domain, in which reference TRBV28 and TRBJ2-2 provide the parts outside the CDR3, is DVKVTQSSRYLVKRTGEKVFLECVQDMDHENMFWYRQDPGLGLRLIYFSYDVKMKEKGDIPEGYSVSREKKERFSLILESASTNQTSMYLCASSFGRAGTGELFFGEGSRLTVL.

The chain has TRBV27 and TRBJ1-6; no clear D gene. CDR3 length equals 16 residues. The V end was cut by 2 bases, the J end by 0 bases, with 8 bases between. The germline V gene encodes CDR1 MNHEY and CDR2 SMNVEV (reference sequence). CDR3 in DNA: TGTGCCAGCAGTTTAAGGGAAACCTCCTATAATTCACCCCTCCACTTT. Translating it yields CASSLRETSYNSPLHF.

There are a few counts of this clone. The rearrangement joins TRBV4-3 to TRBJ1-3; D possibly corresponds to TRBD1 (5 bases). The CDR3 covers 15 residues. Germline CDR1 and CDR2: LGHNA and YSLEER. Trimming cost V 0 bases and J 4 bases, with 10 bases left between them. In DNA, the CDR3 is TGCGCCAGCAGCCAAGATCGGACACCCGGAAACACCATATATTTT. Its protein product is CASSQDRTPGNTIYF.

This clone was recorded once. The rearrangement links TRBV11-1 to TRBJ1-6; D may be TRBD1 (6 bases). The CDR3 runs to 15 residues. Germline CDR1 is SGHAT and CDR2 is FQDESV (reference sequence). V was shortened by 3 bases and J by 0 bases, with 6 bases between the two germline ends. The CDR3 DNA is TGTGCCAGCAGCTTGGACAGCTCCTATAATTCACCCCTCCACTTT. It codes for CASSLDSSYNSPLHF.

J is TRBJ2-1 and V is TRBV18, with TRBD2 identical over 11 bases. V shed 2 bases, J shed 7 bases, and the junction held 1 base outside the gene matches. This CDR3 is built from 14 residues. The germline V gene encodes CDR1 KGHSH and CDR2 LQKENI. The CDR3 loop reads CASSPASGGNEQFF. CDR3 in DNA: TGTGCCAGCTCACCAGCTAGCGGGGGGAATGAGCAGTTCTTC. Full variable domain (rest looked up from reference TRBV18 and TRBJ2-1): NAGVMQNPRHLVRRRGQEARLRCSPMKGHSHVYWYRQLPEEGLKFMVYLQKENIIDESGMPKERFSAEFPKEGPSILRIQQVVRGDSAAYFCASSPASGGNEQFFGPGTRLTVL.

The chain uses TRBV29-1 and TRBJ1-2; 7 bases are shared with TRBD1. The CDR3 loop spans 14 amino acids. Germline V lookup: CDR1 SQVTM, CDR2 ANQGSEA. J was trimmed by 0 bases and V by 5 bases; bases with no gene match: 6. In DNA form, the CDR3 reads TGCAGCGTTTTCACAGGGGCTTCTAACTATGGCTACACCTTC. Its translation: CSVFTGASNYGYTF.

The V gene is TRBV6-1, the J gene TRBJ1-1; D possibly corresponds to TRBD1 (6 bases). CDR3 length: 15 amino acids. The V and J ends lost 6 bases and 4 bases respectively, with 18 bases between them. Germline V lookup: CDR1 MNHNS, CDR2 SASEGT. In DNA, the CDR3 is TGTGCCAGCAGGCCACAGGGAACTGGGCTCACTGAAGCTTTCTTT. This gives the protein CASRPQGTGLTEAFF.

This chain connects TRBV29-1 to TRBJ2-7; D is perhaps TRBD1 (5 bases). The germline gives CDR1 SQVTM, CDR2 ANQGSEA. V gave up 4 bases and J gave up 4 bases, with 17 bases separating them. This CDR3 has 14 residues. For the CDR3, the DNA is TGCAGCGTTGTGGTTCAGGGCCTCGAGTACGAGCAGTACTTC. Translating gives CSVVVQGLEYEQYF.

This chain links TRBV11-3 with TRBJ2-7; 8 bases agree with TRBD1. The CDR3 is 14 amino acids. V was pared by 3 bases and J by 3 bases, with 4 bases of the junction left unmatched. Germline values: CDR1 SGHNT, CDR2 YENEEA. The CDR3 coding sequence is TGTGCCAGCAGCTTCAGGGGGCCCGGCTACGAGCAGTACTTC. Translating it yields CASSFRGPGYEQYF.

V is TRBV25-1 and J is TRBJ1-1; 11 nucleotides match TRBD1. Per germline, CDR1 MGHDK and CDR2 SYGVNS. The CDR3 loop spans 17 amino acids. The ends lost 1 base at V and 4 bases at J; junction bases unmatched: 8. CDR3 in amino acids: CASSEWAGQGAGTEAFF. CDR3 DNA sequence: TGTGCCAGCAGTGAATGGGCCGGACAGGGGGCCGGCACTGAAGCTTTCTTT. The full variable domain, its missing parts supplied by reference TRBV25-1 and TRBJ1-1, is EADIYQTPRYLVIGTGKKITLECSQTMGHDKMYWYQQDPGMELHLIHYSYGVNSTEKGDLSSESTVSRIRTEHFPLTLESARPSHTSQYLCASSEWAGQGAGTEAFFGQGTRLTVV.

V and J are TRBV4-1 and TRBJ2-7; 8 nucleotides align to TRBD2. Germline V gene sequence: CDR1 MGHRA, CDR2 YSYEKL. The CDR3 runs to 15 residues. V shed 1 base and J 3 bases; nucleotides not matched to a gene: 5. CDR3 residues: CASSQGLASSYEQYF. CDR3 bases: TGCGCCAGCAGCCAAGGACTAGCGTCGAGCTACGAGCAGTACTTC.

This rearrangement joins TRBV9 to TRBJ1-1; D perhaps matches TRBD1 (6 bases). V dropped 3 bases and J dropped 8 bases, with 8 bases sitting between them. Germline loops: CDR1 SGDLS, CDR2 YYNGEE. The CDR3 runs 11 residues. CDR3 protein: CASSDGTEAFF. The CDR3, as DNA: TGTGCCAGCAGCGACGGGACAGAAGCTTTCTTT.

CDR3 DNA sequence: TGTGCCAGCAGCCAACAGGGGGTTAGCACAGATACGCAGTATTTT. Translated, it gives CASSQQGVSTDTQYF. The rearrangement joins TRBV7-6 to TRBJ2-3; TRBD1 matches at 8 bases. Germline lookup yields CDR1 SGHVS and CDR2 FNYEAQ. This CDR3 has 15 residues. V shed 5 bases, J shed 0 bases, and the junction held 4 bases outside the gene matches.

The genes are TRBV6-6 and TRBJ1-1; the D is unclear. Between the trimmed V and J ends, which lost 1 base and 1 base, there was a span of 10 bases. This CDR3 is 15 amino acids long. The germline CDR1 and CDR2 sequences are MNHNY and SVGAGI (reference sequence). For the CDR3, the DNA is TGTGCCAGCAGTTACTTGGCGGAGAGGAACACTGAAGCTTTCTTT. This codes for CASSYLAERNTEAFF.

This rearrangement joins TRBV27 to TRBJ2-3; 12 bases fit TRBD2. The junction had 12 bases not matched to a gene; V was cut back by 8 bases and J by 6 bases. The CDR3 runs 16 residues. Germline V lookup: CDR1 MNHEY, CDR2 SMNVEV (reference sequence). The CDR3 DNA reads TGTGCCAGCCGACGACTAGCGGGGGCTCCCGGGGATACGCAGTATTTT. Residues: CASRRLAGAPGDTQYF.

This clone was found once. The rearrangement links TRBV27 to TRBJ2-6; 9 bases align to TRBD1. V dropped 6 bases and J dropped 1; count of bases not matched to a gene: 4. This CDR3 spans 16 amino acids. Germline CDR1 is MNHEY and CDR2 is SMNVEV (reference sequence). The CDR3 protein is CASRGQGASGANVLTF. DNA for the CDR3: TGTGCCAGCAGGGGACAGGGTGCGTCTGGGGCCAACGTCCTGACTTTC.

The chain joins TRBV27 to TRBJ2-6; D might be TRBD2 (7 bases). The CDR3 contains 19 residues. The V and J ends lost 0 bases and 0 bases respectively, with 15 bases between them. The germline gives CDR1 MNHEY, CDR2 SMNVEV (reference sequence). CDR3 in DNA: TGTGCCAGCAGTTTATCGAGAGGGGGAGGGCCCTCTGGGGCCAACGTCCTGACTTTC. This codes for CASSLSRGGGPSGANVLTF.

V and J are TRBV6-5 and TRBJ1-2; the D gene is possibly TRBD1 (6 bases). The CDR3 loop spans 13 amino acids. Germline values: CDR1 MNHEY, CDR2 SVGAGI. Between the trimmed V and J ends, which lost 2 bases and 6 bases, there was a span of 10 bases. The CDR3 region is CASSYGGLDGYTF. The CDR3 coding sequence is TGTGCCAGCAGTTACGGGGGGCTGGATGGCTACACCTTC.

The genes are TRBV30 and TRBJ2-2, with TRBD2 matching over 8 bases. The J segment lost 2 bases and the V segment lost 5 bases, leaving 4 bases of the junction unmatched. CDR3 length equals 14 residues. Germline CDR1 is GTSNPN and CDR2 is SVGIG (reference sequence). The CDR3 bases are TGTGCCTGGGCTCGGGGGGGTAACACCGGGGAGCTGTTTTTT. Its protein product is CAWARGGNTGELFF.